This T cell receptor (beta chain) is drawn from a study of memory CD4+ T cells and cytomegalovirus serostatus. The repertoire was sequenced with immunoSEQ multiplex PCR; TCRdb's copy has only in-frame clones and lacks some. The sample holds 48,000 or so clones, over 75% seen once. Single viable CD3+CD4+CD8-CD45RO+ cells were sorted as the memory CD4+ T cells. The receptor comes from an adult in good health and CMV-seronegative. The sequencing sample was made of memory CD4+ T cells from blood.

CDR3 bases: TGTGCCAGCAGCTTAGCCAGGGTGTCCGAGCAGTACTTC. Encoded protein: CASSLARVSEQYF. V gene TRBV7-9 combines with J gene TRBJ2-7, with D tentatively TRBD1 (5 bases). Germline CDR1 and CDR2: SEHNR and FQNEAQ (reference sequence). This CDR3 region has 13 residues. Deletions cut 0 bases from V and 6 bases from J, with 9 bases between.